This TCR beta chain comes out of a study of lymphopenia after photon versus proton radiotherapy. Study-wide findings and caveats: Relative stability marked proton patients; photon patients lost diversity and naive cells.

Here immunoSEQ multiplex PCR was the method, and the copy in TCRdb shows in-frame clones only, minus some. The sample gives around 160,000 clones, approximately 91% of which show up once; approximately 4.7% is in the top ten. Note on this clone: Its antigen is not known.

Germline CDR1 and CDR2: SGHRS and YFSETQ. The CDR3 consists of 17 residues. V shed 4 bases, J shed 0 bases, and the junction held 12 bases outside the gene matches. This sequence joins TRBV5-1 and TRBJ1-1; TRBD1 matches 7 bases. This clonotype was obtained from a man aged 45-65 years with gastric cancer. This material consisted of peripheral blood, taken from a patient treated with photon-based radiotherapy. The CDR3 loop reads CASSRTSGTAMNTEAFF. The CDR3 region has the DNA TGCGCCAGCAGCAGAACCTCCGGGACAGCCATGAACACTGAAGCTTTCTTT.